These 8 T cell receptor beta chains came from one sample sequenced in a study of blood T cell repertoires in COVID-19. Produced via immunoSEQ multiplex PCR; TCRdb's table is partial and in-frame only. The data show 130,000 to 150,000 clones, roughly 80% seen once. The sample taken for sequencing was peripheral blood. The receptors were sampled from a human donor with acute or convalescent COVID-19. The donor label of this sample is uncertain.

The chain is built from TRBV19 and TRBJ1-2; TRBD1 matches at 7 bases. The CDR3 totals 14 residues. CDR1 is LNHDA, CDR2 SQIVND, per germline (reference sequence). Trimming removed 5 bases from V and 4 bases from J; junction bases left unmatched: 7. Here the CDR3 DNA reads TGTGCCAGTAGTCCCAAACAGGGGCGCTATGGCTACACCTTC. It encodes CASSPKQGRYGYTF.

Within the sample, this clone is medium-sized (0.01 to 0.1%). This rearrangement joins TRBV19 to TRBJ2-1; 14 nucleotides agree with TRBD2. With V trimmed by 3 bases and J by 5 bases, 6 bases remained unmatched. The CDR3 loop spans 17 amino acids. The germline gives CDR1 LNHDA, CDR2 SQIVND (reference sequence). The CDR3, as DNA: TGTGCCAGTAGTATCCAGGGACTAGCGGGGGACCACAATGAGCAGTTCTTC. It yields the protein CASSIQGLAGDHNEQFF.

V gene TRBV27 combines with J gene TRBJ2-7, with 10 bases fitting TRBD2. V gave up 0 bases and J gave up 4 bases; unmatched junction bases: 6. The CDR3 has 16 residues. CDR1 is MNHEY and CDR2 is SMNVEV in the germline V gene (reference sequence). DNA of the CDR3: TGTGCCAGCAGTTTATCCTTAGCGGGGGGAAAGTACGAGCAGTACTTC. Protein: CASSLSLAGGKYEQYF.

This chain joins TRBV9 and TRBJ2-6, with TRBD1 matching over 7 bases. The CDR3 sequence is 16 residues long. The V and J ends lost 2 bases and 2 bases, in that order; junction bases with no gene match: 4. CDR1 is SGDLS, CDR2 YYNGEE, per germline. The CDR3 DNA sequence: TGTGCCAGCAGCGTCGAGGGGGCTGCTGGGGCCAACGTCCTGACTTTC. Encoded protein: CASSVEGAAGANVLTF. The full variable domain, with the rest looked up from reference TRBV9 and TRBJ2-6, is DSGVTQTPKHLITATGQRVTLRCSPRSGDLSVYWYQQSLDQGLQFLIQYYNGEERAKGNILERFSAQQFPDLHSELNLSSLELGDSALYFCASSVEGAAGANVLTFGAGSRLTVL.

This clone was seen just once. The chain carries TRBV4-1 and TRBJ2-7; D unclear. Trimming shortened V by 4 bases and J by 3 bases, and 13 bases separated the two germline ends. Germline CDR1 and CDR2: MGHRA and YSYEKL. The CDR3 runs 14 residues. This CDR3 is CASSPLSSGYEQYF. CDR3 DNA sequence: TGCGCCAGCAGCCCTTTGAGTTCTGGCTACGAGCAGTACTTC.

About this clone: The DNA is omitted, as the CDR3 cannot be located on it reliably, and the CDR3 follows TCRdb's listing. V gene TRBV11-1 combines with J gene TRBJ1-1; no check of the table's D call, TRBD1, against the DNA was made. Germline lookup yields CDR1 SGHAT and CDR2 FQDESV (reference sequence). Including both end residues, the CDR3 is 13 amino acids long. CDR3 residues: CASSFGQGAGTFF.

This chain links TRBV13 with TRBJ1-1; TRBD1 might be the D (5 bases). The germline CDR1 and CDR2 sequences are PRHDT and FYEKMQ (reference sequence). The CDR3 is made up of 12 amino acids. The V end lost 5 bases, the J end lost 9 bases, and 13 bases lay between the germline ends. CDR3 coding DNA: TGTGCCAGCAGCCAACGGGACTTCCAAGCTTTCTTT. Amino acids: CASSQRDFQAFF.

Many counts were recorded for this clone. J is TRBJ2-7 and V is TRBV6-2 or TRBV6-3; 10 bases line up with TRBD1. The junction had 5 bases not matched to a gene; V was cut back by 6 bases and J by 0 bases. Germline lookup yields CDR1 MNHEY and CDR2 SVGEGT. The CDR3 sequence is 15 residues long. The CDR3 sequence: CASSQGQGFSYEQYF. The CDR3 DNA sequence: TGTGCCAGCAGCCAGGGACAGGGGTTCTCCTACGAGCAGTACTTC.